Presented here are 8 T cell receptor beta chains from one specimen sequenced in a study of T cell clones after liver transplantation. The method was immunoSEQ multiplex PCR; TCRdb's version includes in-frame clones alone and lacks a portion of them. The table shows about 45,000 clones, with roughly 86% occurring only once. This material consisted of CD4+ T cells from blood, taken 24 months after liver transplant. These receptors were collected from a human patient who received a liver transplant. Part of the T cells may come from the graft donor.

Only a few counts were recorded for this clone. V and J are TRBV27 and TRBJ1-5; maybe TRBD1 (5 bases). Germline V gene lookup returns CDR1 MNHEY and CDR2 SMNVEV (reference sequence). V lost 0 bases and J 3 bases, leaving 9 bases between the germline ends. The CDR3 is 15 residues long. In DNA, the CDR3 is TGTGCCAGCAGTTTATCGATGGGGCCCAATCAGCCCCAGCATTTT. This sequence encodes CASSLSMGPNQPQHF.

V gene TRBV16 combines with J gene TRBJ1-4, with D possibly TRBD1 on 5 matching bases. Between the trimmed V and J ends, which lost 6 bases and 0 bases, there was a span of 8 bases. The CDR3 covers 14 residues. Germline lookup yields CDR1 KGHSY and CDR2 FQNENV. The CDR3 protein is CASRGTATNEKLFF. The CDR3 bases are TGTGCCAGCAGAGGGACGGCAACTAATGAAAAACTGTTTTTT.

This chain joins TRBV28 and TRBJ2-7; D possibly uses TRBD1 or TRBD2 (5 bases each). Germline loops: CDR1 MDHEN, CDR2 SYDVKM. CDR3 size: 13 residues. V lost 7 bases, J lost 0 bases, and 10 bases lay in between. CDR3 DNA sequence: TGTGCCAGCACGGGGCCCCCCTCCTACGAGCAGTACTTC. Protein sequence: CASTGPPSYEQYF.

The chain carries TRBV19 and TRBJ2-5, with D possibly being TRBD1 (7 bases). This CDR3 is built from 15 residues. Germline assignment: CDR1 LNHDA and CDR2 SQIVND (reference sequence). Trimming pared 4 bases from V and 4 bases from J, leaving 16 bases between. Here the CDR3 reads CASSNPGGGGETQYF. CDR3 sequence (DNA): TGTGCCAGTAGTAACCCCGGAGGGGGCGGAGAGACCCAGTACTTC. The full variable domain, its missing parts supplied by reference TRBV19 and TRBJ2-5, is DGGITQSPKYLFRKEGQNVTLSCEQNLNHDAMYWYRQDPGQGLRLIYYSQIVNDFQKGDIAEGYSVSREKKESFPLTVTSAQKNPTAFYLCASSNPGGGGETQYFGPGTRLLVL.

This clone has a handful of counts. This sequence joins TRBV18 and TRBJ2-1, with unresolved D. Germline assignment: CDR1 KGHSH and CDR2 LQKENI. This CDR3 is 11 amino acids long. V lost 3 bases and J 5 bases, leaving 2 bases between the germline ends. The CDR3 DNA reads as TGTGCCAGCTCACCGGACAATGAGCAGTTCTTC. It encodes CASSPDNEQFF.

The chain is built from TRBV7-9 and TRBJ2-3, with no clear D. The germline V and J ends were trimmed by 1 base and 0 bases, with 8 bases remaining between them. CDR1 SEHNR and CDR2 FQNEAQ come from the germline V gene (reference sequence). The CDR3 extends over 15 amino acids. CDR3 protein: CASSLVPMSTDTQYF. CDR3 coding DNA: TGTGCCAGCAGCTTAGTGCCCATGAGCACAGATACGCAGTATTTT.

This clone appeared once. Within the sample, other DNA sequences also encode this same CDR3. V usage is TRBV7-3 and J usage is TRBJ2-3, with 12 bases aligning to TRBD2. Germline V gene lookup returns CDR1 SGHTA and CDR2 FQGTGA. The CDR3 has 15 amino acids. V gave up 4 bases and J gave up 3 bases; unmatched junction bases: 2. The CDR3 here is CASSSTSGRTDTQYF. CDR3 nucleotide sequence: TGTGCCAGCAGCTCCACTAGCGGGAGGACAGATACGCAGTATTTT.

The chain couples TRBV7-6 to TRBJ2-7; unclear D gene. This CDR3 has 13 amino acids. Trimming shortened V by 6 bases and J by 0 bases, and 9 bases separated the two germline ends. Germline V gene data show CDR1 as SGHVS and CDR2 as FNYEAQ. Here the CDR3 DNA reads TGTGCCAGCAGAGAAAGTGCCTCCTACGAGCAGTACTTC. Its protein is CASRESASYEQYF.